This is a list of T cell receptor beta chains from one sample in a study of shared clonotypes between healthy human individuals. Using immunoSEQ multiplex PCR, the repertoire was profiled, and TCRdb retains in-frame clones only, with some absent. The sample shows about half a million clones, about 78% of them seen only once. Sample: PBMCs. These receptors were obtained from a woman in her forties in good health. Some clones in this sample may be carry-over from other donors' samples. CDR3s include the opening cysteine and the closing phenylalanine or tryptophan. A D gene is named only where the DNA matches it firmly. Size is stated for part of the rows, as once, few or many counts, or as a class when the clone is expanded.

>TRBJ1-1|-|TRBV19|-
CASSIPQKMNTEAFF
TGTGCCAGTAGTATCCCCCAGAAAATGAACACTGAAGCTTTCTTT
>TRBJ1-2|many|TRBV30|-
CAWSAPGAQVGYTF
TGTGCCTGGAGTGCCCCGGGGGCGCAGGTTGGCTACACCTTC
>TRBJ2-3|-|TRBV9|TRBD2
CASSDRLAGTDTQYF
TGTGCCAGCAGCGACCGACTAGCGGGCACAGATACGCAGTATTTT
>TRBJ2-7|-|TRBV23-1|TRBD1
CASSQSGQVMYEQYF
TGCGCCAGCAGTCAAAGCGGACAGGTGATGTACGAGCAGTACTTC
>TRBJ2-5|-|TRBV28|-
CAISVGLKFSNGGQETQYF
TGTGCCATCAGCGTGGGACTCAAGTTTTCTAATGGCGGGCAAGAGACCCAGTACTTC
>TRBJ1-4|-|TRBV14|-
CASSQDARGGGEKLFF
TGTGCCAGCAGCCAAGATGCGAGGGGCGGAGGAGAAAAACTGTTTTTT
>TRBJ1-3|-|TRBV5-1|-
CASSLAAGESSGNTIYF
TGCGCCAGCAGCTTGGCCGCTGGGGAGAGCTCTGGAAACACCATATATTTT
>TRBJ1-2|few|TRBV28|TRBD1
CASSRTGGAYYGYTF
TGTGCCAGCAGTCGGACAGGGGGCGCCTACTATGGCTACACCTTC
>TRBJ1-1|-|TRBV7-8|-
CASRRDGNTEAFF
TGTGCCAGCAGACGGGACGGGAACACTGAAGCTTTCTTT
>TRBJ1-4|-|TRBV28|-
CASSLVGSSTNEKLFF
TGTGCCAGCAGTTTGGTTGGGTCCTCAACTAATGAAAAACTGTTTTTT
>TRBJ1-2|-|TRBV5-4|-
CASSSFGGFGGYTF
TGTGCCAGCAGCTCATTCGGCGGGTTTGGCGGCTACACCTTC
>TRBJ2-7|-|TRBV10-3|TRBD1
CASSPTGGLYEQYF
TGTGCCAGCAGTCCGACAGGGGGGCTCTACGAGCAGTACTTC
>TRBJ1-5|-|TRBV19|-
CASSGRGNFSNQPQHF
TGTGCCAGTAGTGGCAGGGGAAATTTTAGCAATCAGCCCCAGCATTTT
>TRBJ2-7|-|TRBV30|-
CAWSSGVAYEQYF
TGTGCCTGGAGTTCAGGGGTGGCCTACGAGCAGTACTTC
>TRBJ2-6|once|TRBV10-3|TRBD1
CAINPGQGSGANVLTF
TGTGCCATCAACCCGGGACAGGGCTCTGGGGCCAACGTCCTGACTTTC
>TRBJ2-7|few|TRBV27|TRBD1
CASSLVPTGVGEQYF
TGTGCCAGCAGCCTAGTGCCTACAGGGGTGGGCGAGCAGTACTTC
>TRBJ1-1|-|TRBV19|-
CASSLGVQNTEAFF
TGTGCCAGTAGTCTGGGAGTACAAAACACTGAAGCTTTCTTT
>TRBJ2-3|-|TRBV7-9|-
CASSLIQAGTDTQYF
TGTGCCAGCAGCCTAATACAGGCGGGCACAGATACGCAGTATTTT